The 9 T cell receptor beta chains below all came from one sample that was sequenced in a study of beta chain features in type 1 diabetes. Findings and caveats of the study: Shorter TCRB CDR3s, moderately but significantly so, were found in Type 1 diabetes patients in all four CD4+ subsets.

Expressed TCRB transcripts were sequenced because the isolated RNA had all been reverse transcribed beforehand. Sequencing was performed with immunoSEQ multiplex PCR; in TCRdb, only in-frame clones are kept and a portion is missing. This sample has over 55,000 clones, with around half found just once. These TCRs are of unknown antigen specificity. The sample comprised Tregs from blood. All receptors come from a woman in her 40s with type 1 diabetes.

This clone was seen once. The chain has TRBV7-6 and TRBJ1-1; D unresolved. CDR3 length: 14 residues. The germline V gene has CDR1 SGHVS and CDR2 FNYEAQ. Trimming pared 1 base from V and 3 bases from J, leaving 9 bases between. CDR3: CASSLVPQDTEAFF. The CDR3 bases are TGTGCCAGCAGCTTAGTCCCCCAGGACACTGAAGCTTTCTTT.

CDR3 protein: CASSLGGGPYNEQFF. The DNA of the CDR3 is TGTGCCAGCAGCTTGGGGGGGGGCCCTTACAATGAGCAGTTCTTC. The chain combines TRBV7-2 with TRBJ2-1; a possible D gene is TRBD2 (7 bases). The germline CDR1 and CDR2 sequences are SGHTA and FQGNSA. The V end was cut by 3 bases, the J end by 4 bases, with 13 bases between. This CDR3 comprises 15 residues.

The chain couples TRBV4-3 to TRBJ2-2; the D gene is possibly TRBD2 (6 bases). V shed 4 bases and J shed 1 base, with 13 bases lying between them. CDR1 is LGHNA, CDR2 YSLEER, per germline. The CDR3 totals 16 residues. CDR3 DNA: TGCGCCAGCAGCCCCGCGGGCGGGATGAACACCGGGGAGCTGTTTTTT. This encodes CASSPAGGMNTGELFF.

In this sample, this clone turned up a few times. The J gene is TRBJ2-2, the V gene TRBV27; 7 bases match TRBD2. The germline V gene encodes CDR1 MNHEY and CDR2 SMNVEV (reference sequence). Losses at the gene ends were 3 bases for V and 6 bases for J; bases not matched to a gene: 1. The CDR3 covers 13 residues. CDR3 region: CASSFGGAGELFF. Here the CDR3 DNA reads TGTGCCAGCAGTTTTGGGGGGGCCGGGGAGCTGTTTTTT.

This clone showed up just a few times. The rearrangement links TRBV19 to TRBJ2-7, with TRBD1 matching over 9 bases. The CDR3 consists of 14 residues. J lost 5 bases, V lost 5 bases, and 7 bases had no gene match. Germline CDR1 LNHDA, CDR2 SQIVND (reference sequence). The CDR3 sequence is CASSSGTGLHEQYF. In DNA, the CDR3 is TGTGCCAGTAGTTCCGGGACAGGGTTACACGAGCAGTACTTC.

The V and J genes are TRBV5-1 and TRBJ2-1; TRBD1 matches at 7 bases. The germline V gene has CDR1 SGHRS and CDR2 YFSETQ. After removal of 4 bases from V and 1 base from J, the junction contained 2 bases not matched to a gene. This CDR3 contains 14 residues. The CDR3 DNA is TGCGCCAGCAGCGGGGACAGTTCCTACAATGAGCAGTTCTTC. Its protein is CASSGDSSYNEQFF.

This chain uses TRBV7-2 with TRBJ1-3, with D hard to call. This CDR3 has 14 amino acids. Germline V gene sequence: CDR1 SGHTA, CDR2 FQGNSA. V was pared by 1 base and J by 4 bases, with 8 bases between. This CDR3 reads CASSLVQRGNTIYF. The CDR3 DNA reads TGTGCCAGCAGCTTAGTACAGAGAGGAAACACCATATATTTT.

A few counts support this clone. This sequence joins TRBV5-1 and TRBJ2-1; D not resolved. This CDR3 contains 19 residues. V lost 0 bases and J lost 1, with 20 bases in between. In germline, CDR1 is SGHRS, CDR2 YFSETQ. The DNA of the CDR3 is TGCGCCAGCAGCTTGGTTGGCTTAAACCAGCAGGTTTCCTACAATGAGCAGTTCTTC. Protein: CASSLVGLNQQVSYNEQFF.

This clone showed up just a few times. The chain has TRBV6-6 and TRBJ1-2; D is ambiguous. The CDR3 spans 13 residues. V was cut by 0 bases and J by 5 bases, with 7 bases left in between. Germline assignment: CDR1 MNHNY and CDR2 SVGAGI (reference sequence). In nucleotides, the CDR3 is TGTGCCAGCAGTTACTCCCCCCTATATGGCTACACCTTC. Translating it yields CASSYSPLYGYTF.